A selection of T cell receptor beta chains follows, all from one sample in a study of blood T cell repertoires in COVID-19. Generated by immunoSEQ multiplex PCR, the TCRdb table keeps only in-frame clones and is missing some. The profile shows hundreds of thousands of clones, 79% of them singletons. The sequencing sample was made of peripheral blood. The receptors were gathered from a woman between 40 and 55 years old with active or convalescent COVID-19. The CDR3 runs from the conserved cysteine through the conserved F or W. D genes are given only for firm matches. Size is stated for part of the rows, as once, few or many counts, or as a class when the clone is expanded.

size	J	V	D	CDR3	DNA
few	TRBJ1-4	TRBV29-1	TRBD1	CSVGGQGGSTNEKLFF	TGCAGCGTTGGGGGACAGGGTGGTTCGACTAATGAAAAACTGTTTTTT
-	TRBJ2-1	TRBV6-6	TRBD2	CASSYSTGGAGNEQFF	TGTGCCAGCAGTTACTCGACCGGGGGGGCCGGAAATGAGCAGTTCTTC
-	TRBJ2-7	TRBV2	TRBD1	CGVQVPGGRYEQYF	TGTGGGGTTCAGGTCCCAGGGGGCCGTTACGAGCAGTACTTC
-	TRBJ1-2	TRBV14	-	CASSQQGQGYTF	TGTGCCAGCAGCCAACAGGGTCAAGGCTACACCTTC
-	TRBJ2-1	TRBV7-3	TRBD2	CASSPGTSGNEQFF	TGTGCCAGCAGCCCGGGGACTAGTGGGAATGAGCAGTTCTTC
-	TRBJ2-1	TRBV28	-	CASSDSRLSSYNEQFF	TGTGCCAGCAGTGATTCTCGACTGAGCTCCTACAATGAGCAGTTCTTC
many	TRBJ2-6	TRBV11-2	-	CASSLDSTEWGANVLTF	TGTGCCAGCAGCTTAGATTCAACGGAGTGGGGGGCCAACGTCCTGACTTTC
few	TRBJ1-1	TRBV19	TRBD1	CASSGWDRGFSTEAFF	TGTGCCAGTAGTGGCTGGGACAGGGGGTTTAGCACTGAAGCTTTCTTT
once	TRBJ2-1	TRBV7-3	-	CASSTAGVDNEQFF	TGTGCCAGCAGCACCGCTGGAGTAGACAATGAGCAGTTCTTC
-	TRBJ2-3	TRBV5-5	-	CASSTQKSTDTQYF	TGTGCCAGCAGCACTCAAAAAAGCACAGATACGCAGTATTTT
-	TRBJ1-5	TRBV11-2	TRBD1	CASSVQGSSNQPQHF	TGTGCCAGCAGCGTACAGGGGTCTAGCAATCAGCCCCAGCATTTT
-	TRBJ1-2	TRBV19	-	CASSILGPEDNYGYTF	TGTGCCAGTAGTATCCTAGGTCCGGAGGATAACTATGGCTACACCTTC
few	TRBJ1-1	TRBV2	TRBD1	CASSLLWGQGTEAFF	TGTGCCAGCAGCCTGCTTTGGGGACAGGGGACTGAAGCTTTCTTT
-	TRBJ2-2	TRBV9	-	CASSVGSSNTGELFF	TGTGCCAGCAGCGTAGGCAGTTCGAACACCGGGGAGCTGTTTTTT
-	TRBJ1-5	TRBV27	-	CASKPRQVLNQPQHF	TGTGCCAGCAAACCTAGACAGGTTCTCAATCAGCCCCAGCATTTT
few	TRBJ1-2	TRBV28	-	CASSLMGSGGYTF	TGTGCCAGCAGTTTAATGGGCTCCGGTGGCTACACCTTC
-	TRBJ1-1	TRBV5-4	-	CASTPRGGRDEAFF	TGTGCCAGCACCCCCCGGGGAGGGCGGGATGAAGCTTTCTTT
-	TRBJ1-1	TRBV11-2	-	CASSRIAGEWSEAFF	TGTGCCAGCAGCAGAATTGCAGGGGAGTGGAGTGAAGCTTTCTTT
few	TRBJ2-7	TRBV28	TRBD1	CASSHERGQGSYEQYF	TGTGCCAGCAGCCACGAAAGGGGGCAGGGTTCCTACGAGCAGTACTTC
-	TRBJ1-1	TRBV10-3	-	CAISAGPYTEAFF	TGTGCCATCAGCGCAGGGCCGTACACTGAAGCTTTCTTT
-	TRBJ1-2	TRBV5-4	-	CASSFDRNYGYTF	TGTGCCAGCAGTTTCGACAGGAACTATGGCTACACCTTC
few	TRBJ2-1	TRBV13	-	CASSLGPGYNEQFF	TGTGCCAGCAGCTTAGGACCCGGTTACAATGAGCAGTTCTTC
-	TRBJ1-2	TRBV3-1/TRBV3-2	-	CASSQAHNRDLGYGYTF	TGTGCCAGCAGCCAAGCTCATAACAGGGATTTGGGGTATGGCTACACCTTC
-	TRBJ1-2	TRBV7-7	TRBD1	CASSSSRGRRGGYTF	TGTGCCAGCAGCTCATCCAGGGGGCGGAGAGGGGGCTACACCTTC
-	TRBJ1-2	TRBV14	-	CASSQDRTGNYGYTF	TGTGCCAGCAGCCAAGATCGTACAGGAAACTATGGCTACACCTTC
-	TRBJ2-2	TRBV24-1	-	CATSDPSKASESGELFF	TGTGCCACCAGTGACCCAAGTAAAGCTAGTGAATCCGGGGAGCTGTTTTTT
-	TRBJ1-2	TRBV19	-	CASSATGSYGYTF	TGTGCCAGTAGTGCGACAGGTTCCTATGGCTACACCTTC
-	TRBJ2-5	TRBV9	-	CASSVVGRYQETQYF	TGTGCCAGCAGCGTAGTTGGCAGGTATCAAGAGACCCAGTACTTC
-	TRBJ1-2	TRBV2	TRBD1	CASSLLGDRAYGYTF	TGTGCCAGCAGTCTTCTCGGGGACAGGGCTTATGGCTACACCTTC
-	TRBJ1-4	TRBV15	-	CATRPTRDLNEKLFF	TGTGCCACCAGACCGACAAGGGACTTAAATGAAAAACTGTTTTTT
-	TRBJ1-4	TRBV30	TRBD1	CAWRPRGANEKLFF	TGTGCCTGGCGCCCCAGGGGGGCCAATGAAAAACTGTTTTTT
-	TRBJ2-3	TRBV7-9	-	CASSLALGGPGDTQYF	TGTGCCAGCAGCTTAGCGTTAGGTGGCCCAGGGGATACGCAGTATTTT
-	TRBJ2-1	TRBV7-6	TRBD2	CASSLAVSGGYNEQFF	TGTGCCAGCAGCTTAGCGGTTAGCGGGGGGTACAATGAGCAGTTCTTC
-	TRBJ2-3	TRBV3-1/TRBV3-2	-	CASSRTWGGAGTDTQYF	TGTGCCAGCAGCCGTACGTGGGGGGGGGCAGGGACAGATACGCAGTATTTT
-	TRBJ1-5	TRBV6-5	TRBD1	CASTNSGTVNQPQHF	TGTGCCAGCACTAATAGCGGGACAGTCAATCAGCCCCAGCATTTT
few	TRBJ1-5	TRBV30	-	CAWSRDRHGQPQHF	TGTGCCTGGAGTCGCGACAGGCATGGTCAGCCCCAGCATTTT
-	TRBJ2-3	TRBV5-1	-	CASSGGAGDTQYF	TGCGCCAGCAGCGGGGGGGCCGGAGATACGCAGTATTTT
few	TRBJ1-5	TRBV28	-	CASSSAGESNQPQHF	TGTGCCAGCAGTTCTGCAGGGGAAAGCAATCAGCCCCAGCATTTT
-	TRBJ1-3	TRBV10-3	-	CAIRHRDGNTIYF	TGTGCCATCAGACACAGGGATGGAAACACCATATATTTT
few	TRBJ2-1	TRBV5-5	TRBD2	CASSPSGGGYNEQFF	TGTGCCAGCAGCCCGTCCGGGGGGGGCTACAATGAGCAGTTCTTC
once	TRBJ1-2	TRBV6-5	-	CASSPDRGYGYTF	TGTGCCAGCAGTCCGGACAGAGGCTATGGCTACACCTTC